Listed below are T cell receptor beta chains from one sample, sequenced in a study of blood T cell repertoires in COVID-19. Only in-frame clones appear in the TCRdb table, and some are missing; sequencing was by immunoSEQ multiplex PCR. The table has about 150,000 clones, around 90% seen once. Sequencing was carried out using peripheral blood. The origin of the receptors is a woman aged 60 to 75 with active or convalescent COVID-19. CDR3s include the opening cysteine and the closing phenylalanine or tryptophan. D genes are given only for firm matches. Clone size, where shown, is once, few, many, or a class for clones that have expanded.

v_gene	d_gene	abundance	j_gene	CDR3nt	CDR3aa
TRBV19	TRBD1	-	TRBJ1-1	TGTGCCAGTACCGACAGGGGGAACACTGAAGCTTTCTTT	CASTDRGNTEAFF
TRBV27	-	-	TRBJ1-5	TGTGCCAGCAGTCCTCAGGGGAATCAGCCCCAGCATTTT	CASSPQGNQPQHF
TRBV4-3	TRBD1	-	TRBJ2-7	TGCGCCAGCAGCCAAGCGAGGGGACAGGTCACCCCCTACGAGCAGTACTTC	CASSQARGQVTPYEQYF
TRBV2	-	-	TRBJ2-1	TGTGCCAGCAGTGAAGCCCAGTACAATGAGCAGTTCTTC	CASSEAQYNEQFF
TRBV7-2	TRBD1	few	TRBJ2-3	TGTGCCAGCAGCTTACGAGGGACAGGGCGAACAGATACGCAGTATTTT	CASSLRGTGRTDTQYF
TRBV20-1	-	-	TRBJ1-1	TGCAGTGCTAGTCGGGGGTGGATGAACACTGAAGCTTTCTTT	CSASRGWMNTEAFF
TRBV7-6	-	-	TRBJ1-6	TGTGCCAGCAGCCCCCGGGGGGGCAGGGGCCTGAGTTATAATTCACCCCTCCACTTT	CASSPRGGRGLSYNSPLHF
TRBV10-3	TRBD1	-	TRBJ1-5	TGTGCCATCAGTGAGACAGGGGAAGTCAATCAGCCCCAGCATTTT	CAISETGEVNQPQHF
TRBV6-5	-	-	TRBJ1-5	TGTGCCAGCCACTCTGTCGGTCAGCCCCAGCATTTT	CASHSVGQPQHF
TRBV18	-	-	TRBJ1-5	TGTGCCAGCTCCCCCCTGTCGGGGAAGAATCAGCCCCAGCATTTT	CASSPLSGKNQPQHF
TRBV19	TRBD2	-	TRBJ2-1	TGTGCCAGTCGGGGCGGGGGGGCCTTGGGCGAGCAGTTCTTC	CASRGGGALGEQFF
TRBV10-3	-	-	TRBJ2-3	TGTGCCATCAGTCCAGGGGTCGAGACAGATACGCAGTATTTT	CAISPGVETDTQYF
TRBV5-1	-	-	TRBJ2-3	TGCGCCAGCAGCGTTAGCGGCTCTAGCACAGATACGCAGTATTTT	CASSVSGSSTDTQYF
TRBV21-1	-	-	TRBJ1-2	TGTGCCAGCAGCAAAGTCGGACAGGGAAGAAGGGAACCCTATGGCTACACCTTC	CASSKVGQGRREPYGYTF
TRBV7-9	TRBD2	-	TRBJ2-3	TGTGCCAGCAGTGATGGTCGGGAGGGGGGTTTCACAGATACGCAGTATTTT	CASSDGREGGFTDTQYF
TRBV2	-	-	TRBJ1-4	TGTGCCAGCAACGTCCCGGGAAGAGGCAATGAAAAACTGTTTTTT	CASNVPGRGNEKLFF
TRBV29-1	TRBD1	-	TRBJ1-2	TGCAGCGTGCAGACAGGGGGGTCTGGCTACACCTTC	CSVQTGGSGYTF
TRBV7-9	-	-	TRBJ1-4	TGTGCCAGCAGTCCCGACGGAGGTGAAAATGAAAAACTGTTTTTT	CASSPDGGENEKLFF
TRBV12-3/TRBV12-4	-	-	TRBJ1-5	TGTGCCAGCAGTTCAAGCAAACAGCCCCAGCATTTT	CASSSSKQPQHF
TRBV2	TRBD2	-	TRBJ2-3	TGTGCCAGCAGTGAATTGATAGCGGGGGACACAGATACGCAGTATTTT	CASSELIAGDTDTQYF
TRBV19	-	-	TRBJ2-2	TGTGCCAGTAGTGTGAAGCTAGATACCGGGGAGCTGTTTTTT	CASSVKLDTGELFF
TRBV6-1	TRBD1	-	TRBJ1-5	TGTGCCAGCAGTGAGGGGCCGGGACAGGGTGATTTCAAGCCCCAGCATTTT	CASSEGPGQGDFKPQHF
TRBV9	TRBD1	-	TRBJ1-2	TGTGCCAGCAGCGTAGGGACAGGGAACTATGGCTACACCTTC	CASSVGTGNYGYTF
TRBV11-2	TRBD1	-	TRBJ2-1	TGTGCCAGCAGCTCCGGTAGGGGGCCTGTCTACAATGAGCAGTTCTTC	CASSSGRGPVYNEQFF
TRBV5-1	-	-	TRBJ2-5	TGCGCCAGCAGCCGTGACACAGGGAAAGAGACCCAGTACTTC	CASSRDTGKETQYF
TRBV21-1	-	few	TRBJ2-3	TGTGCCAGCAGCAAAGTAGGGCTAGCGGGGGCCCCGGGAGATACGCAGTATTTT	CASSKVGLAGAPGDTQYF
TRBV27	TRBD1	-	TRBJ2-7	TGTGCCAGCAGTTTATTCGCCGGGACAGGGATCTCCTACGAGCAGTACTTC	CASSLFAGTGISYEQYF